This is a list of T cell receptor beta chains from one sample in a study of OX40 agonist ivuxolimab in advanced cancers. Assay used: immunoSEQ multiplex PCR; TCRdb lists only in-frame clones, some missing. The sample yields about 79,000 clones, 90% seen once. The sequencing used CD4+ or CD8+ T cells sorted from blood, collected in a trial of the OX40 agonist ivuxolimab. The origin of the receptors is an adult with an advanced solid tumor such as melanoma, head and neck, liver or kidney cancer. Each CDR3 is given with its conserved first and last residue. The order of the fields is J gene, V gene, clone size, D gene, CDR3 protein, CDR3 DNA. D genes are given only for firm matches. The listing skips clone size in some rows; elsewhere it reads once, few, many or a size class.

TRBJ2-3 TRBV11-3 - - CASSSIGDTQYF TGTGCCAGCAGTTCGATAGGGGATACGCAGTATTTT
TRBJ2-3 TRBV9 - - CASSERGDTSTDTQYF TGTGCCAGCAGCGAGCGAGGGGATACTAGCACAGATACGCAGTATTTT
TRBJ1-5 TRBV19 - - CASSKRGHKLSGPQHF TGTGCCAGTAGTAAACGGGGGCATAAGTTAAGTGGCCCCCAGCATTTT
TRBJ1-5 TRBV18 - - CASSPPGQDPLIRPQHF TGTGCCAGCTCACCACCAGGTCAGGACCCGTTGATTCGGCCCCAGCATTTT
TRBJ1-5 TRBV18 - - CASSRRQVDLPQHF TGTGCCAGCTCACGGCGACAGGTGGATCTGCCCCAGCATTTT
TRBJ2-3 TRBV7-7 once - CASSLGVADTQYF TGTGCTAGCAGCTTAGGGGTGGCAGATACGCAGTATTTT
TRBJ2-3 TRBV6-6 - - CASSLKVGTDTQYF TGTGCCAGCAGTTTAAAAGTAGGCACAGATACGCAGTATTTT
TRBJ2-7 TRBV7-3 - TRBD2 CASSLTSGGIYEQYF TGTGCCAGCAGCTTAACTAGCGGGGGCATCTACGAGCAGTACTTC
TRBJ2-5 TRBV30 - TRBD2 CAWSVSSGGQETQYF TGTGCCTGGAGTGTCTCTAGCGGGGGCCAAGAGACCCAGTACTTC
TRBJ1-5 TRBV30 - - CAWSEGMHTNQPQHF TGTGCCTGGAGTGAGGGGATGCATACCAATCAGCCCCAGCATTTT
TRBJ2-5 TRBV18 - TRBD2 CASSPRSGTSSQETQYF TGTGCCAGCTCACCTCGATCCGGGACTAGCAGTCAAGAGACCCAGTACTTC
TRBJ2-2 TRBV5-1 - - CASSSGQTGELFF TGCGCCAGCAGCTCGGGACAAACCGGGGAGCTGTTTTTT
TRBJ1-2 TRBV7-9 - - CASSLVAGTNYGYTF TGTGCCAGCAGCTTAGTTGCGGGTACAAACTATGGCTACACCTTC
TRBJ2-7 TRBV29-1 - TRBD1 CSVDLQGQGSYEQYF TGCAGCGTTGACCTCCAGGGACAGGGGTCCTACGAGCAGTACTTC
TRBJ1-1 TRBV6-5 - - CASSNPANTEAFF TGTGCCAGCAGCAACCCAGCGAACACTGAAGCTTTCTTT
TRBJ2-5 TRBV7-9 - - CASSLRSVKEQETQYF TGTGCCAGCAGCTTACGATCCGTGAAGGAACAAGAGACCCAGTACTTC